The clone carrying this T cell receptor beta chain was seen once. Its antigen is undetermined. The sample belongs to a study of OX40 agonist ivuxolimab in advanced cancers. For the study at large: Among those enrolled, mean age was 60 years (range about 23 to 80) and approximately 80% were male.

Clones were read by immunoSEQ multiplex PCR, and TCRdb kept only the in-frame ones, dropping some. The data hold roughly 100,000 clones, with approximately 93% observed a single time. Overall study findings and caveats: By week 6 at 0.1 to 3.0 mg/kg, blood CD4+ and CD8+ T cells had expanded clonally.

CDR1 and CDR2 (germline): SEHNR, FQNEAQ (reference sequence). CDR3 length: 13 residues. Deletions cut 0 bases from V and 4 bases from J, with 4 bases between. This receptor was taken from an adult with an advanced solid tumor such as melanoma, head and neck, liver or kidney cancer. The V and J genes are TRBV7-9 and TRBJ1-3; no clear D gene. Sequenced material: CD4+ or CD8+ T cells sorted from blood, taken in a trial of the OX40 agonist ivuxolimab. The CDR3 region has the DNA TGTGCCAGCAGCTTAGCGAGGGGAAACACCATATATTTT. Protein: CASSLARGNTIYF.